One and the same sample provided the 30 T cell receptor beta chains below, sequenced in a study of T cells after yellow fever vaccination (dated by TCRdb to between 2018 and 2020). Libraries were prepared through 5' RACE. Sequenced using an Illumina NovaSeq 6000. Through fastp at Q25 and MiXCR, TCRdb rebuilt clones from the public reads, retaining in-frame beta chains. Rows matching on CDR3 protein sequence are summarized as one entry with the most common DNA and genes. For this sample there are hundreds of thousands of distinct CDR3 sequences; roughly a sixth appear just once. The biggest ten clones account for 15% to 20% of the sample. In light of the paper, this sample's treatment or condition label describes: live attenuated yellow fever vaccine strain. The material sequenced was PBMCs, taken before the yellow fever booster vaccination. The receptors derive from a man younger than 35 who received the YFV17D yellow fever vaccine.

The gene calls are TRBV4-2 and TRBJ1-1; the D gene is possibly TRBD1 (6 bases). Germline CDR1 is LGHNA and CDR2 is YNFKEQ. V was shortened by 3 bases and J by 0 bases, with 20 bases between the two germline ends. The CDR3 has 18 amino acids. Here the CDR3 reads CASSHRSGGGLMNTEAFF. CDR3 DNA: TGTGCCAGCAGCCACCGATCGGGAGGGGGACTGATGAACACTGAAGCTTTCTTT.

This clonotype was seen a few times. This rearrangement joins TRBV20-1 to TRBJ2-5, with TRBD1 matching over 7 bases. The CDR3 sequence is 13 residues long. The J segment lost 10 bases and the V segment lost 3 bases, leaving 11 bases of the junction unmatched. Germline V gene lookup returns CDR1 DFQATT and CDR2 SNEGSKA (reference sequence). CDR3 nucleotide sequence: TGCAGTGCTAGGTTTACAGGGGAAGTGGACCAGTACTTC. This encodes CSARFTGEVDQYF.

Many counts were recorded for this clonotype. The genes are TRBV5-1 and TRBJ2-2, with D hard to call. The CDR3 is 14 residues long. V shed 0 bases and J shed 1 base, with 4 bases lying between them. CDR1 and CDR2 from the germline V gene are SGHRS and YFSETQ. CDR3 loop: CASSLVLNTGELFF. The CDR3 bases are TGCGCCAGCAGCTTGGTTCTGAACACCGGGGAGCTGTTTTTT.

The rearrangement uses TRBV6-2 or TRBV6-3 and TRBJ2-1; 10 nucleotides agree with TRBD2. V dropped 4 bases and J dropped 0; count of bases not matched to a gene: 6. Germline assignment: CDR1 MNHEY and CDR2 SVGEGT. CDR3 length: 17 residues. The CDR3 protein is CASSFAGTSASYNEQFF. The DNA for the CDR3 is TGTGCCAGCAGTTTCGCCGGGACTAGCGCCTCCTACAATGAGCAGTTCTTC.

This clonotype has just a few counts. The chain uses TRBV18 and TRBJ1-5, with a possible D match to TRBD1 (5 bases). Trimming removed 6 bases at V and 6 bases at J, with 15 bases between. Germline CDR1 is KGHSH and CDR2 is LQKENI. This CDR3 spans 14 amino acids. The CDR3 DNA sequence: TGTGCCAGCTCCGGGACGGGCGCCCCTCAGCCCCAGCATTTT. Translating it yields CASSGTGAPQPQHF.

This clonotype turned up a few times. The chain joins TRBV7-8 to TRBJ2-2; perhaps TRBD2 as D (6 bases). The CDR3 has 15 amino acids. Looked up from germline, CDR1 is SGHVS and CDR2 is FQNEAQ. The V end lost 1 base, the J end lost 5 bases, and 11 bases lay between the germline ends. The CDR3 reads CASSLVGGRTGELFF. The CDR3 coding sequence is TGTGCCAGCAGCTTAGTCGGGGGAAGGACCGGGGAGCTGTTTTTT.

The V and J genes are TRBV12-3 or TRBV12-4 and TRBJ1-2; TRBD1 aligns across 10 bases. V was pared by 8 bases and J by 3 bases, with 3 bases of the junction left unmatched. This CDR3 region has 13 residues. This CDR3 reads CASGGQGDYGYTF. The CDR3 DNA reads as TGTGCCAGCGGAGGACAGGGGGACTATGGCTACACCTTC.

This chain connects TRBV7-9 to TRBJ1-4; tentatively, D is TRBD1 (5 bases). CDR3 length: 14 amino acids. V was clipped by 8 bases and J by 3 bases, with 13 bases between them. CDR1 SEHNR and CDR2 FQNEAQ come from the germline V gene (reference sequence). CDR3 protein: CASRTGAPNEKLFF. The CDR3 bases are TGTGCCAGCCGGACCGGGGCACCTAATGAAAAACTGTTTTTT.

CDR3 sequence reads: CASGARGEWTAGYTF. CDR3 sequence (DNA): TGTGCTAGTGGCGCACGTGGGGAATGGACGGCGGGCTACACCTTC. The chain links TRBV12-5 to TRBJ1-2; D gene unclear. Trimming cost V 6 bases and J 8 bases, with 22 bases left between them. In germline, CDR1 is LGHNT, CDR2 FRNRAP. This CDR3 is built from 15 residues.

The CDR3, as DNA: TGCAGCGTTGAAGGAGGGGTGAAGACCCAGTACTTC. Amino acids: CSVEGGVKTQYF. The chain combines TRBV29-1 with TRBJ2-5, with D tentatively TRBD1 or TRBD2 (5 bases each). This CDR3 comprises 12 residues. The V gene lost 1 base and the J gene lost 6 bases, with 9 bases spanning the gap. CDR1 is SQVTM, CDR2 ANQGSEA, per germline.

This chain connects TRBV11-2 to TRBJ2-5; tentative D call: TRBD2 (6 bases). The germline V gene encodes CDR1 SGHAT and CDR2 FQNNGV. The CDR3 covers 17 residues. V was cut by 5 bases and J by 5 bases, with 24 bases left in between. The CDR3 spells CASSRTPGFGSGETQYF. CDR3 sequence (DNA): TGTGCCAGCAGCCGAACCCCAGGGTTTGGCAGCGGGGAGACCCAGTACTTC.

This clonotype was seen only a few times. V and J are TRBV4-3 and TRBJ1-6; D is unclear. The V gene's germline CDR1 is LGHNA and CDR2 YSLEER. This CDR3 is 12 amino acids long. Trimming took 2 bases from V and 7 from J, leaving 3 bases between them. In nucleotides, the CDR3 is TGCGCCAGCAGCCAACAAAATTCACCCCTCCACTTT. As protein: CASSQQNSPLHF.

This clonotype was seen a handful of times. As DNA, the CDR3 is TGTGCCAGCAGTTTTGGCGGGGGGGCCTGGGCCAACGTCCTGACTTTC. Residues: CASSFGGGAWANVLTF. The chain employs TRBV12-3 or TRBV12-4 and TRBJ2-6, with 9 bases matching TRBD2. V was pared by 3 bases and J by 5 bases, with 5 bases of the junction left unmatched. This CDR3 comprises 16 residues.

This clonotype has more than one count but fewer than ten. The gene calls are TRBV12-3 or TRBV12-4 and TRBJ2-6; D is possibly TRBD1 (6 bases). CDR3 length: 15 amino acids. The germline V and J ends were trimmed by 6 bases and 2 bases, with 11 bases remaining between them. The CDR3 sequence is CASRDRSAGANVLTF. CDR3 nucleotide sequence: TGTGCCAGCAGAGACAGGAGTGCTGGGGCCAACGTCCTGACTTTC.

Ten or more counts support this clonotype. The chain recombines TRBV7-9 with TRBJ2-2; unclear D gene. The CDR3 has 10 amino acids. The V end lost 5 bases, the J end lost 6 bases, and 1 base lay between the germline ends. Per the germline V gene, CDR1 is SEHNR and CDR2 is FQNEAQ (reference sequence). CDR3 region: CASSPGELFF. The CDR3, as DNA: TGTGCCAGCAGCCCCGGGGAGCTGTTTTTT.

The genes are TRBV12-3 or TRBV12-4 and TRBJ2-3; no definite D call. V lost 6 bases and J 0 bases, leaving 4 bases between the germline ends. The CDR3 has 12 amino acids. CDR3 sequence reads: CASRYSTDTQYF. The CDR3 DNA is TGTGCCAGCAGGTATAGCACAGATACGCAGTATTTT.

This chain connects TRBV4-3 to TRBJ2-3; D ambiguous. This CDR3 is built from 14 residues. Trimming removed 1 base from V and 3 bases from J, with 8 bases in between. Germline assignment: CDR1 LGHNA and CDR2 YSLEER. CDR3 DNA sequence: TGCGCCAGCAGCCAAGTTCCGAGGACAGATACGCAGTATTTT. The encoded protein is CASSQVPRTDTQYF.

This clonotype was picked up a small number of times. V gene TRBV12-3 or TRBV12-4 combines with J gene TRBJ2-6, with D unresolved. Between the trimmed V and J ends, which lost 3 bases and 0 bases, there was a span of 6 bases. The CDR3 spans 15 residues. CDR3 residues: CASSFSRSGANVLTF. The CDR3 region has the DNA TGTGCCAGCAGTTTCAGTCGCTCTGGGGCCAACGTCCTGACTTTC.

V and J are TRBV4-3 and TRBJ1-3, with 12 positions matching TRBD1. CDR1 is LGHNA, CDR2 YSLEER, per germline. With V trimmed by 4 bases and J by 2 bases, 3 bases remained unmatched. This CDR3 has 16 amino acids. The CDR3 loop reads CASSPGQGAAGNTIYF. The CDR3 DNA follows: TGCGCCAGCAGCCCGGGACAGGGGGCCGCTGGAAACACCATATATTTT.

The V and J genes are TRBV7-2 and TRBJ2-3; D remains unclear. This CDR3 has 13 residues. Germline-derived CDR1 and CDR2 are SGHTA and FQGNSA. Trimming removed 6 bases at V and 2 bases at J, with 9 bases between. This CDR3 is CASRRPNTDTQYF. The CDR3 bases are TGTGCCAGCAGGAGGCCAAACACAGATACGCAGTATTTT.

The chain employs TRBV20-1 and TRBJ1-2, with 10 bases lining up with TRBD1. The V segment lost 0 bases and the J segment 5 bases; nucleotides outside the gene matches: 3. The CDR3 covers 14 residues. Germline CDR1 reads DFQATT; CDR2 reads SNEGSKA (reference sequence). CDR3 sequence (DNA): TGCAGTGCTAGAGATAGGACAGGGGGTTATGGCTACACCTTC. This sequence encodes CSARDRTGGYGYTF.

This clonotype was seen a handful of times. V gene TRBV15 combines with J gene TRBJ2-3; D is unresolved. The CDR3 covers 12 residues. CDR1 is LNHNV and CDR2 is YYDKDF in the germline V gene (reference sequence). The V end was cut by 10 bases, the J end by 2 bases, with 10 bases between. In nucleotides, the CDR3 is TGTGCCATAAACAGAGACACAGATACGCAGTATTTT. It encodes CAINRDTDTQYF.

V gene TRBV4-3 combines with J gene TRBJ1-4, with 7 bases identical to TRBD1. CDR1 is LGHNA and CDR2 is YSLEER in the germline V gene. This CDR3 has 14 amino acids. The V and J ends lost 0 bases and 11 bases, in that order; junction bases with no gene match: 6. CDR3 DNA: TGCGCCAGCAGCCAAGATTCGACAGGGCAGAAACTGTTTTTT. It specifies CASSQDSTGQKLFF.

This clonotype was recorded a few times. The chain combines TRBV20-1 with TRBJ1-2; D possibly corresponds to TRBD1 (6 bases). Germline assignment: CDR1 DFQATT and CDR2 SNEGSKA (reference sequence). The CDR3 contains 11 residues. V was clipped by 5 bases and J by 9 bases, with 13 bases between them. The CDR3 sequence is CSAAQGSSYTF. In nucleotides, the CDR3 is TGCAGTGCTGCACAGGGATCTAGCTACACCTTC.

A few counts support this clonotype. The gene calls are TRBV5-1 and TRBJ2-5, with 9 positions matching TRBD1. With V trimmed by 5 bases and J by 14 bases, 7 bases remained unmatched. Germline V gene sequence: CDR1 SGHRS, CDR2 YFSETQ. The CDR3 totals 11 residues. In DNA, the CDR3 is TGCGCCAGCAGGTCACAGGGGGCTCTTTACTTC. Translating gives CASRSQGALYF.

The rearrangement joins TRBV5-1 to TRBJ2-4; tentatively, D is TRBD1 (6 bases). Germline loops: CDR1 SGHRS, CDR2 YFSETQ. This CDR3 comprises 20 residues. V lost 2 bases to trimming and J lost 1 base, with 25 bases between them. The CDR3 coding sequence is TGCGCCAGCAGCTTACAACCCCCGAGGACAGTCTTAGTCGCCAAAAACATTCAGTACTTC. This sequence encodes CASSLQPPRTVLVAKNIQYF. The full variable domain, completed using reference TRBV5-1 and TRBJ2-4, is KAGVTQTPRYLIKTRGQQVTLSCSPISGHRSVSWYQQTPGQGLQFLFEYFSETQRNKGNFPGRFSGRQFSNSRSEMNVSTLELGDSALYLCASSLQPPRTVLVAKNIQYFGAGTRLSVL.

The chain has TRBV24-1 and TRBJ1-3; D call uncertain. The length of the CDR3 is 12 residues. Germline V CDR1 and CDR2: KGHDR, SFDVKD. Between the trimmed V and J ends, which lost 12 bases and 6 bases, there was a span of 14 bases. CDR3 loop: CASLMLENTIYF. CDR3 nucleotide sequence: TGTGCCTCCCTCATGCTGGAAAACACCATATATTTT.

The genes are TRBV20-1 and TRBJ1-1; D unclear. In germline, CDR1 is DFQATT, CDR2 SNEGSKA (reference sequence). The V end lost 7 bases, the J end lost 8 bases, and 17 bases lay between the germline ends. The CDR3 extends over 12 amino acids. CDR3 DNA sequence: TGCAGTGGAGGAAACTTAATCATGGAAGCTTTCTTT. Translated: CSGGNLIMEAFF.

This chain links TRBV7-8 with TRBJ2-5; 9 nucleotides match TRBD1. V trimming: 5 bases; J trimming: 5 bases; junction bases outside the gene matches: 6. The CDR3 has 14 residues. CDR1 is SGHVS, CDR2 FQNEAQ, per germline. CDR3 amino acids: CASSTATGGETQYF. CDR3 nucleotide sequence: TGTGCCAGCAGCACGGCGACAGGGGGTGAGACCCAGTACTTC.

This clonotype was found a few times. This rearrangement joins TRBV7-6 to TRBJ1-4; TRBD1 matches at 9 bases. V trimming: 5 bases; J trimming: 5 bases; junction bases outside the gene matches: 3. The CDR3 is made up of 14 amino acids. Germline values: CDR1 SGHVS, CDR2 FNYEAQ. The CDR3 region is CASSPTGGNEKLFF. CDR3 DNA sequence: TGTGCCAGCAGCCCGACAGGGGGAAATGAAAAACTGTTTTTT.